These T cell receptor beta chains were read from a single sample in a study of control samples from healthy donors and cancer patients. Clones were sequenced by immunoSEQ multiplex PCR, and TCRdb holds only the in-frame ones, with some missing. The sample gives some 97,000 clones, roughly 87% of which show up once; roughly 18% is in the top ten. The sequenced material came from blood. The source of these receptors is a woman aged 45-65 years in good health. Both conserved end residues are part of each CDR3. The order of the fields is J gene, clone size, V gene, D gene, CDR3 protein, CDR3 DNA. A D gene is named only where the DNA matches it firmly. For some rows the clone size is stated as once, few or many, or as a class when expanded; others skip it.

j_gene: TRBJ2-1
abundance: .
v_gene: TRBV7-3
d_gene: .
CDR3aa: CASSLSGNEQFF
CDR3nt: TGTGCCAGCAGCTTATCGGGCAATGAGCAGTTCTTC

j_gene: TRBJ1-1
abundance: .
v_gene: TRBV3-1/TRBV3-2
d_gene: .
CDR3aa: CASSHQREAFF
CDR3nt: TGTGCCAGCAGCCATCAGAGGGAAGCTTTCTTT

j_gene: TRBJ1-2
abundance: .
v_gene: TRBV7-2
d_gene: TRBD1
CDR3aa: CASSSRGGDYGYTF
CDR3nt: TGTGCCAGCAGCTCCAGGGGGGGCGACTATGGCTACACCTTC

j_gene: TRBJ2-2
abundance: once
v_gene: TRBV5-4
d_gene: .
CDR3aa: CASSYFEELFF
CDR3nt: TGTGCCAGCAGCTATTTTGAGGAGCTGTTTTTT

j_gene: TRBJ1-5
abundance: .
v_gene: TRBV5-1
d_gene: .
CDR3aa: CASSLAGLGPQHF
CDR3nt: TGCGCCAGCAGCTTGGCGGGCCTCGGGCCCCAGCATTTT

j_gene: TRBJ1-2
abundance: .
v_gene: TRBV6-6
d_gene: TRBD1
CDR3aa: CASSYGWNRGDYGYTF
CDR3nt: TGTGCCAGCAGTTACGGATGGAACAGGGGTGACTATGGCTACACCTTC

j_gene: TRBJ1-2
abundance: .
v_gene: TRBV18
d_gene: TRBD1
CDR3aa: CASSRDRGYGYTF
CDR3nt: TGTGCCAGCTCACGGGACAGGGGCTATGGCTACACCTTC

j_gene: TRBJ2-1
abundance: .
v_gene: TRBV27
d_gene: .
CDR3aa: CASTQRGVRRASDNEQFF
CDR3nt: TGTGCCAGCACCCAACGAGGCGTTCGAAGGGCTTCGGACAATGAGCAGTTCTTC

j_gene: TRBJ1-3
abundance: .
v_gene: TRBV19
d_gene: .
CDR3aa: CASSISNYGVSGNTIYF
CDR3nt: TGTGCCAGTAGTATATCTAACTACGGGGTATCCGGAAACACCATATATTTT

j_gene: TRBJ2-5
abundance: .
v_gene: TRBV20-1
d_gene: .
CDR3aa: CSAIRETQYF
CDR3nt: TGCAGTGCTATACGAGAGACCCAGTACTTC

j_gene: TRBJ1-2
abundance: .
v_gene: TRBV5-1
d_gene: TRBD1
CDR3aa: CASSLQGHYGYTF
CDR3nt: TGCGCCAGCAGCTTACAGGGGCACTATGGCTACACCTTC

j_gene: TRBJ2-3
abundance: .
v_gene: TRBV3-1/TRBV3-2
d_gene: .
CDR3aa: CASSQDLSGSTDTQYF
CDR3nt: TGTGCCAGCAGCCAAGATTTGAGCGGAAGCACAGATACGCAGTATTTT

j_gene: TRBJ2-3
abundance: .
v_gene: TRBV9
d_gene: .
CDR3aa: CASSVASSTDTQYF
CDR3nt: TGTGCCAGCAGCGTAGCTAGTTCGACAGATACGCAGTATTTT